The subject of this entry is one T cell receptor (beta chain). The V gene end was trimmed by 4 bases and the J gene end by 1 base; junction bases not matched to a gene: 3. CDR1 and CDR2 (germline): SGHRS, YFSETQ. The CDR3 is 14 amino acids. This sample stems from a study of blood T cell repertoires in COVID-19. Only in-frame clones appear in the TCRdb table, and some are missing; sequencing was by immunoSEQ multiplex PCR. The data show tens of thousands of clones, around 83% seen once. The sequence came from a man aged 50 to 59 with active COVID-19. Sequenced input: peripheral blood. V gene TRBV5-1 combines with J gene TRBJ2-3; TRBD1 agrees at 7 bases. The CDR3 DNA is TGCGCCAGCAGCGACAGGGCTCGCACAGATACGCAGTATTTT. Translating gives CASSDRARTDTQYF.